The table lists the clone carrying this TCR beta chain with many counts. Its antigen is undetermined. These data come from a study of breast tumors, draining lymph nodes, adjacent tissues. Breast cancer patients provided tissue from their axillary draining lymph nodes. Germline-derived CDR1 and CDR2 are MRHNA and SNTAGT. The CDR3 spans 15 residues. J gave up 8 bases and V 10 bases, and 13 bases lay outside the gene matches. MiXCR, run by TCRdb on the multiplex PCR reads, gives a single entry per CDR3 protein. The sample carries about 300,000 distinct CDR3 sequences, around 31% recorded once. Study-level findings and limits: Findings are consistent with lymph node origin and intratumoral expansion of most tumor T cells. Tumor repertoires ranked between lymph nodes and nontumor tissue in diversity, with V and J gene preferences.

Sequencing was carried out using axillary lymph node tissue. The receptor's source is a female donor with breast cancer. Some clones in this sample may be carry-over from other donors' samples. The V and J genes are TRBV6-4 and TRBJ2-1; 11 nucleotides agree with TRBD2. CDR3 in DNA: TGTGCCACCGTACGACCTAGCGGGAGGTTCGATGAGCAGTTCTTC. As protein: CATVRPSGRFDEQFF.